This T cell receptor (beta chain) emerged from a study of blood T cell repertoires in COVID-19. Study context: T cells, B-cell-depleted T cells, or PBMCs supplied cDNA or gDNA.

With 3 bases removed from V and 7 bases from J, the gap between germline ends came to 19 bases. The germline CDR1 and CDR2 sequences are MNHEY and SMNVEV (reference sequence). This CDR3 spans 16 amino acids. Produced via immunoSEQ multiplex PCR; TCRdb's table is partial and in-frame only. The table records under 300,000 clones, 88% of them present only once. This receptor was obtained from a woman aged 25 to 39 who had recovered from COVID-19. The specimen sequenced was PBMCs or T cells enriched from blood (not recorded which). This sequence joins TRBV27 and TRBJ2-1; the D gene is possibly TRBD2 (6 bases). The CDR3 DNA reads TGTGCCAGCAGTTTGACGGGAGCGCGGGTGGTTAATGAGCAGTTCTTC. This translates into CASSLTGARVVNEQFF.